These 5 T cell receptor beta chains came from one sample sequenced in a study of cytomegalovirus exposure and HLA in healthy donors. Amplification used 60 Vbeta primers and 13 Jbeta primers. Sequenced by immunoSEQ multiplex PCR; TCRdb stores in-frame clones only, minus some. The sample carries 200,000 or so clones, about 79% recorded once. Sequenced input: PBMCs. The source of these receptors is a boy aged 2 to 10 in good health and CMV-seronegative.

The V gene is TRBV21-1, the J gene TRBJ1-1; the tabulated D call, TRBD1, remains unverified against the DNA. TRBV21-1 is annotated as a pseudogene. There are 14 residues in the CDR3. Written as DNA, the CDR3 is TGTGCCAGCAGCTCCGTTCTCAGGGGCACTGAAGCTTTCTTT. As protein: CASSSVLRGTEAFF.

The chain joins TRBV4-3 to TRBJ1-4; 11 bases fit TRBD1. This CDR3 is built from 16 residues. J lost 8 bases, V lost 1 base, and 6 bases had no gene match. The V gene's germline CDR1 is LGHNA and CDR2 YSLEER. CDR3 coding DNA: TGCGCCAGCAGCCAAGCCGGGACAGGGGGTCGCGAAAAACTGTTTTTT. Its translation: CASSQAGTGGREKLFF.

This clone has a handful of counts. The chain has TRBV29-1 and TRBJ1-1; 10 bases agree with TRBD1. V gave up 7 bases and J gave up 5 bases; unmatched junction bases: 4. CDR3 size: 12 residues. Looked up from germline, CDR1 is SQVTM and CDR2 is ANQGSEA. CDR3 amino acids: CSGGTGETEAFF. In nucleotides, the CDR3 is TGCAGCGGTGGGACAGGGGAAACTGAAGCTTTCTTT.

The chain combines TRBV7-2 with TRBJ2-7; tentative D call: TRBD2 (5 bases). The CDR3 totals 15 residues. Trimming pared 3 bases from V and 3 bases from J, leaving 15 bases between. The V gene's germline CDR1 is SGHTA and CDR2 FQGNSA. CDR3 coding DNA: TGTGCCAGCAGCTTGGCCAGTGGACTTCTCTACGAGCAGTACTTC. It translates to CASSLASGLLYEQYF. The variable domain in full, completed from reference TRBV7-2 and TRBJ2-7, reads GAGVSQSPSNKVTEKGKDVELRCDPISGHTALYWYRQSLGQGLEFLIYFQGNSAPDKSGLPSDRFSAERTGGSVSTLTIQRTQQEDSAVYLCASSLASGLLYEQYFGPGTRLTVT.

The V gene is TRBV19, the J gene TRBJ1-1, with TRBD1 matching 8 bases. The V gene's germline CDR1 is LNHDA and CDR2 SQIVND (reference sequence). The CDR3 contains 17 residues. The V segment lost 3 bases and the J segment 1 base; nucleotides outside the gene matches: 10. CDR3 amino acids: CASSIGQGGLSNTEAFF. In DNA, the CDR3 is TGTGCCAGTAGTATCGGACAGGGAGGTCTGTCGAACACTGAAGCTTTCTTT.